The clone carrying this T cell receptor beta chain was counted a few times. CDR3 regions were amplified by Arm-PCR using iRepertoire HTBI primers to build TCR beta libraries. TCRdb processed the multiplex PCR reads anew with MiXCR; each CDR3 protein has one entry. In the table there are about 540,000 distinct CDR3 sequences, roughly 13% of which are singletons. Specified time point: newly diagnosed GD, antithyroid drugs for less than 3 months. Scientists built the TCR library using RNA that was extracted from PBMCs. The sample originates from a study of regulatory T cells in long-lasting Graves disease. Germline V CDR1 and CDR2: SGHRS, YFSETQ. The CDR3 runs to 16 residues. V lost 4 bases to trimming and J lost 0 bases, with 15 bases between them. Separately, the same data were catalogued under a study of T cells in Graves' hyperthyroidism and ophthalmopathy. As reported in that work: The hyperthyroidism patients had all been newly diagnosed, and their disease duration was under 2 months. Their ages ranged from 18 to 65 years.

The sequence was collected from a man aged 25-45 years with Graves disease. The chain joins TRBV5-1 to TRBJ2-3; D is perhaps TRBD1 (6 bases). The specimen comprised peripheral blood mononuclear cells (PBMCs), sampled at new diagnosis, from a patient treated with antithyroid drugs. CDR3 amino acids: CASSLIDRTSTDTQYF. The DNA for the CDR3 is TGCGCCAGCAGCCTAATAGACAGGACTAGCACAGATACGCAGTATTTT.